This TCR beta chain was identified in a study of cytomegalovirus exposure and HLA in healthy donors. Study observations and caveats: In a later analysis, HLA-associated TCR beta chains were more clonally expanded than equally common others. Several top significant clusters appeared, in a later analysis, to be linked to common viral pathogens.

This clone was observed a handful of times. The antigen remains undetermined. PCR involved 60 Vbeta and 13 Jbeta primers. Only in-frame clones appear in the TCRdb table, and some are missing; sequencing was by immunoSEQ multiplex PCR. The sample carries roughly 97,000 clones, 9.5% to 13% recorded once. The CDR3 spans 15 residues. Trimming took 3 bases from V and 0 from J, leaving 7 bases between them. The V gene's germline CDR1 is SGDLS and CDR2 YYNGEE. The sequenced material came from PBMCs. The V and J genes are TRBV9 and TRBJ2-6, with D unresolved. The sequence came from a middle-aged man in good health and CMV-seropositive. CDR3 sequence reads: CASSARYSGANVLTF. The CDR3 bases are TGTGCCAGCAGCGCTAGGTACTCTGGGGCCAACGTCCTGACTTTC. The full variable domain, in which reference TRBV9 and TRBJ2-6 provide the parts outside the CDR3, is DSGVTQTPKHLITATGQRVTLRCSPRSGDLSVYWYQQSLDQGLQFLIQYYNGEERAKGNILERFSAQQFPDLHSELNLSSLELGDSALYFCASSARYSGANVLTFGAGSRLTVL.